This T cell receptor beta chain was sequenced during a study of shared clonotypes between healthy human individuals. The overall study: Researchers drew samples from a couple of women and three men aged 18 to 49.

This table comes from immunoSEQ multiplex PCR, and its TCRdb copy is limited to in-frame clones, with some not included. In the table there are about 960,000 clones, approximately 76% of which are singletons. The TCR was taken from a man between 18 and 29 years old in good health. Sequencing was performed on memory CD4+ T cells sorted from blood. Subset here: CD45RA-negative fraction.

CDR3 sequence (DNA): TGTGCCAGCAGTTTGGGGGATGGCACTGAAGCTTTCTTT. Encoded protein: CASSLGDGTEAFF. V is TRBV6-6 and J is TRBJ1-1, with D possibly matching TRBD1 (5 bases). Germline lookup yields CDR1 MNHNY and CDR2 SVGAGI (reference sequence). This CDR3 is 13 amino acids long. Trimming cost V 4 bases and J 4 bases, with 10 bases left between them.